The entry below gives a single T cell receptor beta chain sequence along with its context. TCRdb keeps only in-frame clones here, not all; method: immunoSEQ multiplex PCR. The sample consists of around 250,000 clones, 90% of them appearing once. This entry belongs to a study of cytomegalovirus exposure and HLA in healthy donors. About the research overall: The 100 to 150 validation repertoires were reported in a later analysis to have been generated on the same platform as the roughly 720 first-cohort repertoires.

The germline CDR1 and CDR2 sequences are SGHRS and YFSETQ. V was pared by 2 bases and J by 5 bases, with 11 bases between. The CDR3 covers 14 residues. The donors were members of the roughly 120-subject validation cohort (separate from the approximately 670-subject first cohort). The chain has TRBV5-1 and TRBJ1-5; a possible D gene is TRBD1 (6 bases). This sequence originates from a woman aged 18-30 years in good health and CMV-seronegative. Sequencing was done on a sample of PBMCs. CDR3 DNA sequence: TGCGCCAGCAGCTTAGGACAGAGGGATCAGCCCCAGCATTTT. This sequence encodes CASSLGQRDQPQHF.